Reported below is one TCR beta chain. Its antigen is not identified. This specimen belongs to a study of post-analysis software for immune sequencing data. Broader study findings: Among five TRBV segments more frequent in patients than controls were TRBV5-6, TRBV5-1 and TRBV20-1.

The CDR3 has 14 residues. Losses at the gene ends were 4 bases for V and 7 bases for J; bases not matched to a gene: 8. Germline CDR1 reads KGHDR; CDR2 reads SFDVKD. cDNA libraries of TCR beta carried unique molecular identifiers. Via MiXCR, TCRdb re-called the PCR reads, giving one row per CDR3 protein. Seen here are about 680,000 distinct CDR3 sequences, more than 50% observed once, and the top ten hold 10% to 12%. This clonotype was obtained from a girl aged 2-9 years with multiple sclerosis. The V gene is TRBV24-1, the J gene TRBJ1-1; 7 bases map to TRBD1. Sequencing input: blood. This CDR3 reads CATSDRRTGGEAFF. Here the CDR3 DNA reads TGTGCCACCAGTGACCGTAGGACAGGCGGTGAAGCTTTCTTT.